These T cell receptor beta chains were read from a single sample in a study of cytomegalovirus exposure and HLA in healthy donors. Measured with immunoSEQ multiplex PCR; TCRdb has only the in-frame clones, and not every one. The data hold 170,000 or so clones, with approximately 82% observed a single time. The sequenced sample was PBMCs. Receptors were obtained from a middle-aged man in good health and CMV-seropositive. The CDR3 runs from the conserved cysteine through the conserved F or W. D genes are given only for firm matches. Not every row has a clone size; where given, it reads once, few, many or a size class.

14,few,TRBV5-1,TRBJ1-1,TRBD1,TGCGCCAGCAGCGCACAGGGGTTGAACACTGAAGCTTTCTTT,CASSAQGLNTEAFF
13,-,TRBV4-1,TRBJ2-3,-,TGCGCCAGCAGCACGCTACTGGCAGATACGCAGTATTTT,CASSTLLADTQYF
17,-,TRBV19,TRBJ1-1,TRBD1,TGTGCCAGTAGGAAGCCTACAGGGGCGGTAACGAACACTGAAGCTTTCTTT,CASRKPTGAVTNTEAFF
16,-,TRBV5-1,TRBJ2-3,-,TGCGCCAGCAGCGCTAACAGGGTTACTAGCACAGATACGCAGTATTTT,CASSANRVTSTDTQYF
14,-,TRBV7-9,TRBJ1-4,-,TGTGCCAGCAGTATACAGACAACTAATGAAAAACTGTTTTTT,CASSIQTTNEKLFF
13,few,TRBV27,TRBJ2-4,TRBD2,TGTGCCAGCAGTTTATCGCGGGGGACTGCTCCATACTTC,CASSLSRGTAPYF
13,-,TRBV7-3,TRBJ2-3,-,TGTGCCAGCAGCTTATCTCTCACAGATACGCAGTATTTT,CASSLSLTDTQYF
14,-,TRBV9,TRBJ1-1,-,TGTGCCAGCACCATTAGCGCGGTGAACACTGAAGCTTTCTTT,CASTISAVNTEAFF
14,-,TRBV5-1,TRBJ2-5,-,TGCGCCAGCAGTCCCACCGGGGGGCCGGAGACCCAGTACTTC,CASSPTGGPETQYF
15,once,TRBV5-5,TRBJ1-2,TRBD1,TGTGCCAGCAGCTTGATGGACAGGGGGCTAGATGGCTACACCTTC,CASSLMDRGLDGYTF
13,-,TRBV2,TRBJ1-1,TRBD1,TGTGCCAGCACCCCAGGGGGGTCCACTGAAGCTTTCTTT,CASTPGGSTEAFF
15,-,TRBV18,TRBJ2-5,-,TGTGCCAGCTCACCACGAAAGGACATGGGGGAGACCCAGTACTTC,CASSPRKDMGETQYF
15,-,TRBV19,TRBJ1-2,-,TGTGCCAGTAGTATAGGCCACTTTCTTAACTATGGCTACACCTTC,CASSIGHFLNYGYTF
20,few,TRBV4-1,TRBJ2-2,TRBD2,TGCGCCAGCAGCCAGCCCTTAGGACTAGCGGGGGGCGGGCACACCGGGGAGCTGTTTTTT,CASSQPLGLAGGGHTGELFF
13,-,TRBV6-5,TRBJ1-2,-,TGTGCCAGCAGAGAACAGGGAAACTATGGCTACACCTTC,CASREQGNYGYTF
15,-,TRBV4-1,TRBJ2-3,-,TGCGCCAGCAGCCAAGATGGTGGGGCTGGGGATACGCAGTATTTT,CASSQDGGAGDTQYF
16,-,TRBV4-2,TRBJ2-3,-,TGTGCCAGCAGCCAAGGACGGAGCGATTTCACAGATACGCAGTATTTT,CASSQGRSDFTDTQYF
14,-,TRBV15,TRBJ2-1,-,TGTGCCACAGGGGGGGGCCGATCCTACAATGAGCAGTTCTTC,CATGGGRSYNEQFF
13,-,TRBV9,TRBJ2-7,-,TGTGCCAGCAGCCCGGGACAATCCTACGAGCAGTACTTC,CASSPGQSYEQYF
16,-,TRBV14,TRBJ2-1,-,TGTGCCAGCAGCCAAGCGATCGGGTTTTCCTACAATGAGCAGTTCTTC,CASSQAIGFSYNEQFF
18,-,TRBV11-2,TRBJ2-6,-,TGTGCCAGCAGCCTCCTTCGAAGGGGCCTCTCTGGGGCCAACGTCCTGACTTTC,CASSLLRRGLSGANVLTF
17,-,TRBV6-1,TRBJ1-5,-,TGTGCCAGCAGTGAATATGGGACAACTTATAGCAATCAGCCCCAGCATTTT,CASSEYGTTYSNQPQHF
15,-,TRBV9,TRBJ2-1,TRBD1,TGTGCCAGCAGCGTAGAATCAGGGGGCTACAATGAGCAGTTCTTC,CASSVESGGYNEQFF
13,few,TRBV2,TRBJ2-1,-,TGTGCCAGCAGACAGAGCTCCTACAATGAGCAGTTCTTC,CASRQSSYNEQFF
14,-,TRBV18,TRBJ1-1,-,TGTGCCAGCCAGACCACGGGGAGGAACACTGAAGCTTTCTTT,CASQTTGRNTEAFF
14,-,TRBV2,TRBJ1-5,TRBD1,TGTGCCAGCAGTTTAGACAGGGGTAATCAGCCCCAGCATTTT,CASSLDRGNQPQHF
14,-,TRBV10-2,TRBJ2-1,-,TGCGCCAGCAGTGAGTGGGGGAGGTACAATGAGCAGTTCTTC,CASSEWGRYNEQFF
12,-,TRBV10-3,TRBJ1-2,-,TGTGCCATCAGTTCAGGGGCCCGTGGCTACACCTTC,CAISSGARGYTF
15,once,TRBV6-4,TRBJ2-3,-,TGTGCCAGCAGCCGGGACAATCTAGGCACAGATACGCAGTATTTT,CASSRDNLGTDTQYF
15,-,TRBV6-5,TRBJ1-5,-,TGTGCCAGCAGACGACAGTACGAATCACATCAGCCCCAGCATTTT,CASRRQYESHQPQHF
14,-,TRBV15,TRBJ1-5,-,TGTGCCACCAGCAGAGGACAGAATAATCAGCCCCAGCATTTT,CATSRGQNNQPQHF
17,-,TRBV5-3,TRBJ2-5,TRBD1,TGTGCCAGAAGCCGCGCGGACAGGGGGAAACTCCAAGAGACCCAGTACTTC,CARSRADRGKLQETQYF
16,-,TRBV14,TRBJ2-3,TRBD1,TGTGCCAGCAGCCCCCGAGACAGGGGGACCACAGATACGCAGTATTTT,CASSPRDRGTTDTQYF
17,-,TRBV27,TRBJ2-2,TRBD1,TGTGCCAGCAGTCATCCCCCAGGGGGATTGAGCACCGGGGAGCTGTTTTTT,CASSHPPGGLSTGELFF
14,once,TRBV25-1,TRBJ1-3,-,TGTGCCAGCAGTGGGTTCGGCTCTGGAAACACCATATATTTT,CASSGFGSGNTIYF
12,-,TRBV27,TRBJ1-2,-,TGTGCCAGCGGGAGACGTCTCTATGGCTACACCTTC,CASGRRLYGYTF
14,-,TRBV4-1,TRBJ2-3,TRBD2,TGCGCCAGCAGCCAGGGACTAGGGACAGATACGCAGTATTTT,CASSQGLGTDTQYF
12,-,TRBV2,TRBJ2-7,-,TGTGCCAGCAGCCTGGGCAGGCACGAGCAGTACTTC,CASSLGRHEQYF
13,-,TRBV9,TRBJ2-4,-,TGTGCCAGCAGCCCTATTGGGGGGAACATTCAGTACTTC,CASSPIGGNIQYF
15,-,TRBV5-6,TRBJ2-7,TRBD2,TGTGCCAGCAGCTCGATAGCGGGGGCCTCCTACGAGCAGTACTTC,CASSSIAGASYEQYF
16,-,TRBV5-4,TRBJ1-1,TRBD1,TGTGCCAGCAGCTTTTCTCAGGGGGCTCGGAACACTGAAGCTTTCTTT,CASSFSQGARNTEAFF
13,once,TRBV5-1,TRBJ2-2,-,TGCGCCAGCAGCTTGGGAGGAGGCCGGGAGCTGTTTTTT,CASSLGGGRELFF
16,once,TRBV4-1,TRBJ1-2,-,TGCGCCAGCAGCCAAGATGATGAGGGCACTAACTATGGCTACACCTTC,CASSQDDEGTNYGYTF
15,-,TRBV27,TRBJ1-3,-,TGTGCCAGCAGTTTACAGGGGTTTGCGGGAAACACCATATATTTT,CASSLQGFAGNTIYF
15,-,TRBV4-1,TRBJ2-4,-,TGCGCCAGCAGCCAAGAAACTGGAACGGGAAACATTCAGTACTTC,CASSQETGTGNIQYF
14,-,TRBV5-1,TRBJ1-1,-,TGCGCCAGCAGCTTGGGGCCTGCTTCTACTGAAGCTTTCTTT,CASSLGPASTEAFF
13,-,TRBV27,TRBJ1-1,-,TGTGCCAGCAGTTTAGGGCTGAACACTGAAGCTTTCTTT,CASSLGLNTEAFF
15,-,TRBV9,TRBJ2-2,-,TGTGCCAGCAGCGTTGACTTAAAGAACACCGGGGAGCTGTTTTTT,CASSVDLKNTGELFF
14,-,TRBV6-5,TRBJ2-5,TRBD1,TGTGCCAGCGGGGAACCGGGACAGTCGGAGACCCAGTACTTC,CASGEPGQSETQYF
12,-,TRBV6-5,TRBJ1-3,-,TGTGCCAGCAGAGGGGTTGGAAACACCATATATTTT,CASRGVGNTIYF
13,-,TRBV6-1,TRBJ1-2,-,TGTGCCAGCAACGGAGGGGCTAACTATGGCTACACCTTC,CASNGGANYGYTF
15,-,TRBV4-1,TRBJ1-1,TRBD1,TGCGCCAGCAGCCAAGTGGGACAGGGAGGTACTGAAGCTTTCTTT,CASSQVGQGGTEAFF